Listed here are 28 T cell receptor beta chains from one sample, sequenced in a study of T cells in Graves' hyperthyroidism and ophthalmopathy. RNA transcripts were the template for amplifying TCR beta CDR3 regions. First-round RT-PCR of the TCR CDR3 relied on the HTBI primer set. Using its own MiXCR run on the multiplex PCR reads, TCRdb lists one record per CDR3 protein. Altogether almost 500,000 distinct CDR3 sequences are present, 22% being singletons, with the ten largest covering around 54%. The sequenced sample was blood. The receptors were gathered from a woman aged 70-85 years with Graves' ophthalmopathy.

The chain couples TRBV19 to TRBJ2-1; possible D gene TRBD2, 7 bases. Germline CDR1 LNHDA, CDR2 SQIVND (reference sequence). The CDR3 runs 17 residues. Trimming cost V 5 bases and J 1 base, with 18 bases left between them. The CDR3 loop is CASSYPYGGQSYNEQFF. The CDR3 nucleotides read TGTGCCAGTAGTTACCCCTACGGGGGGCAGTCCTACAATGAGCAGTTCTTC.

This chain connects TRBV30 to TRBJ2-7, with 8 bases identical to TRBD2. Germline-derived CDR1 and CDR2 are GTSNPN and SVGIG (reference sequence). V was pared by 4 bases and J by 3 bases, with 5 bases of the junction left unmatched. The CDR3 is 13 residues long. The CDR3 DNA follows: TGTGCCTGGACCTCTAGCGGGTACTACGAGCAGTACTTC. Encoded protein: CAWTSSGYYEQYF.

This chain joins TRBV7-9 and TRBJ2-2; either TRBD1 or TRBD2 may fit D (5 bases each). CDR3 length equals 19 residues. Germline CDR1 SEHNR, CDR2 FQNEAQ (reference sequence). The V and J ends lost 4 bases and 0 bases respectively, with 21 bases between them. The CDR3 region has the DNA TGTGCCAGCAGCTCCCCTCCGGGACCGAGTACCACGAACACCGGGGAGCTGTTTTTT. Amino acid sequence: CASSSPPGPSTTNTGELFF.

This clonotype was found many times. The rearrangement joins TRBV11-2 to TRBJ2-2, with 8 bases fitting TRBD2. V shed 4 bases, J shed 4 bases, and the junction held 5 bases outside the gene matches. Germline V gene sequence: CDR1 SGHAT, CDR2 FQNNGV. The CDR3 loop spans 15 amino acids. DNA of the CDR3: TGTGCCAGCAGCTACTCCGGGACTAGCACCGGGGAGCTGTTTTTT. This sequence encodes CASSYSGTSTGELFF. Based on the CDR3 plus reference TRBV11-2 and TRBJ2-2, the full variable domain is EAGVAQSPRYKIIEKRQSVAFWCNPISGHATLYWYQQILGQGPKLLIQFQNNGVVDDSQLPKDRFSAERLKGVDSTLKIQPAKLEDSAVYLCASSYSGTSTGELFFGEGSRLTVL.

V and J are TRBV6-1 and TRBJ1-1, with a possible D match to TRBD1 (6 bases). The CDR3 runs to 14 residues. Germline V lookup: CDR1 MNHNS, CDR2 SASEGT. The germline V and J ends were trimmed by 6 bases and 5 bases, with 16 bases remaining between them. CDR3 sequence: CASSLDRFGTEAFF. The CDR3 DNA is TGTGCCAGCAGCCTGGACAGATTCGGTACTGAAGCTTTCTTT.

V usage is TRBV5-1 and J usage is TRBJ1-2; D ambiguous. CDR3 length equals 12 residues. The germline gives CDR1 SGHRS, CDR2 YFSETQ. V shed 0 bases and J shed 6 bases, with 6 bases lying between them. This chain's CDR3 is CASSLARNGYTF. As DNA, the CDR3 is TGCGCCAGCAGCTTGGCACGGAATGGCTACACCTTC.

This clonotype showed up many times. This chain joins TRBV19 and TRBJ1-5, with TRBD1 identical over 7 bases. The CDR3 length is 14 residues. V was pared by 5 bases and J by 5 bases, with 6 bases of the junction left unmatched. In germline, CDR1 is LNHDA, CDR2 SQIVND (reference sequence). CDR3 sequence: CASSGDSSYQPQHF. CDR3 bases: TGTGCCAGTAGTGGGGACAGCTCCTATCAGCCCCAGCATTTT. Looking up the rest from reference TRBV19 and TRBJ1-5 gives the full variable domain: DGGITQSPKYLFRKEGQNVTLSCEQNLNHDAMYWYRQDPGQGLRLIYYSQIVNDFQKGDIAEGYSVSREKKESFPLTVTSAQKNPTAFYLCASSGDSSYQPQHFGDGTRLSIL.

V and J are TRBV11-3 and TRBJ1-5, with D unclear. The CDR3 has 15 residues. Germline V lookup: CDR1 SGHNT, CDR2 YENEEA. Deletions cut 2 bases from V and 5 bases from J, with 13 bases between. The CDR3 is CASSLRSLTHQPQHF. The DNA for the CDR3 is TGTGCCAGCAGCTTAAGAAGCTTGACCCATCAGCCCCAGCATTTT.

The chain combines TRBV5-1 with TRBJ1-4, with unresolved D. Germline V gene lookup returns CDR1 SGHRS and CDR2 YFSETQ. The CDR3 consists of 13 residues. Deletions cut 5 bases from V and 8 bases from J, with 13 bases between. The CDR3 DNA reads TGCGCCAGCAGTGCAATGTTTGGAGAAAAACTGTTTTTT. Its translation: CASSAMFGEKLFF.

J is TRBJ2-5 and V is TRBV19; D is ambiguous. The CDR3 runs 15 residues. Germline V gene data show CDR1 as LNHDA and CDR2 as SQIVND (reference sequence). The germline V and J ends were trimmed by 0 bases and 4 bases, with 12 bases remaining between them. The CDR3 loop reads CASSIDLYRRETQYF. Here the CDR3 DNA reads TGTGCCAGTAGTATAGATCTGTACAGAAGAGAGACCCAGTACTTC.

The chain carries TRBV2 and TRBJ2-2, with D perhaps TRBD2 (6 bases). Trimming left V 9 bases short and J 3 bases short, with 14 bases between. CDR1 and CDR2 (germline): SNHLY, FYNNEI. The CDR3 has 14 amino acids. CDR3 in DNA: TGTGCCAGGGGGGGAGACACCCACACCGGGGAGCTGTTTTTT. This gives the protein CARGGDTHTGELFF.

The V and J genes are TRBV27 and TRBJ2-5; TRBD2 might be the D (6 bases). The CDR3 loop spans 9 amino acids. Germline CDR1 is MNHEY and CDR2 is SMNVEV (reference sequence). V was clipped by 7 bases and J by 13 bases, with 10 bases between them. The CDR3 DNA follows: TGTGCCAGCAACCGGGAGTCGTACTTC. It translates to CASNRESYF.

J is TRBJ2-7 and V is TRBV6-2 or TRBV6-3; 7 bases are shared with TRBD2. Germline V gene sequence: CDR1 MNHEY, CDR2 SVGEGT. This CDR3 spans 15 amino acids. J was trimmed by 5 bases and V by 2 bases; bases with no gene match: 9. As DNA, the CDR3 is TGTGCCAGCAGTTACCCCCGGGGGGTCTTCGACGAGCAGTACTTC. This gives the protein CASSYPRGVFDEQYF.

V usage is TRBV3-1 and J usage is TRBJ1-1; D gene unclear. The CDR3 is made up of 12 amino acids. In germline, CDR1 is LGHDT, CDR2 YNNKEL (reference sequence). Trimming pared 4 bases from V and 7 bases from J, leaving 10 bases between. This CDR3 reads CASSPAMGEAFF. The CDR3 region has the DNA TGTGCCAGCAGCCCTGCGATGGGTGAAGCTTTCTTT.

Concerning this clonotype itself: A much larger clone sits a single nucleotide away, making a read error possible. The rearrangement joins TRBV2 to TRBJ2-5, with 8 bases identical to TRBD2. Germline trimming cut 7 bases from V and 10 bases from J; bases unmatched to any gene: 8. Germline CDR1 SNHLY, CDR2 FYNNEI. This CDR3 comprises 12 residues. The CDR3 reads CASNWDGGVQYF. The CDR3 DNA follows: TGTGCCAGCAACTGGGACGGGGGGGTCCAGTACTTC.

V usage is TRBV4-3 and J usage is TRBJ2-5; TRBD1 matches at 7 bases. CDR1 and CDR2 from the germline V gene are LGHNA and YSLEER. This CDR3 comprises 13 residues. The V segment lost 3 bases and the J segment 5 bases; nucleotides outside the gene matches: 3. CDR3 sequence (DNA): TGCGCCAGCAGCCAGACAGGGTACGAGACCCAGTACTTC. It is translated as CASSQTGYETQYF.

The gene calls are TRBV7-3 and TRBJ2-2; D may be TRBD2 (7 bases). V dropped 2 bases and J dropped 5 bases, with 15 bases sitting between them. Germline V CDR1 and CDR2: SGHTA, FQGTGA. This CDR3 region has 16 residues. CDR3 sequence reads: CASSLRGGGLTGELFF. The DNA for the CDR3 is TGTGCCAGCAGCTTACGAGGGGGGGGACTTACCGGGGAGCTGTTTTTT.

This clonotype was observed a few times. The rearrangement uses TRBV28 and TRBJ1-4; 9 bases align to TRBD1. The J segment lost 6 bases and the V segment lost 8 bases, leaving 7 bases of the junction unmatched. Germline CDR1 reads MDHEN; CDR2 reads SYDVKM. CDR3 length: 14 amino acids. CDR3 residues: CASGPGTGHEKLFF. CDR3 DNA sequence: TGTGCCAGCGGCCCCGGGACAGGGCATGAAAAACTGTTTTTT.

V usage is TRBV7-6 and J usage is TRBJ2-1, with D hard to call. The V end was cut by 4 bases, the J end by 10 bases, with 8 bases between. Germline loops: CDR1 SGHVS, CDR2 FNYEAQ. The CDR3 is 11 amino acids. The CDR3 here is CASSSRREQFF. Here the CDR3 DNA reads TGTGCCAGCAGCTCTAGGCGGGAGCAGTTCTTC.

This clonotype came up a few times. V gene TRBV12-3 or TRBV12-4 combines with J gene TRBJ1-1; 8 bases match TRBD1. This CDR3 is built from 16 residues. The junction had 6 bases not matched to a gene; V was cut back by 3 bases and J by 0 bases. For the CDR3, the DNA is TGTGCCAGCAGTTTGGGACAGGAGTTTTTGAACACTGAAGCTTTCTTT. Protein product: CASSLGQEFLNTEAFF.

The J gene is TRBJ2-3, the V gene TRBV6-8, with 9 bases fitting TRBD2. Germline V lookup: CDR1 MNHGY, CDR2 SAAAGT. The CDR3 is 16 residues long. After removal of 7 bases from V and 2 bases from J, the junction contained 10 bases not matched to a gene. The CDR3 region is CASTRPSGKNTDTQYF. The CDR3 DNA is TGTGCCAGCACCCGACCTAGCGGGAAAAACACAGATACGCAGTATTTT.

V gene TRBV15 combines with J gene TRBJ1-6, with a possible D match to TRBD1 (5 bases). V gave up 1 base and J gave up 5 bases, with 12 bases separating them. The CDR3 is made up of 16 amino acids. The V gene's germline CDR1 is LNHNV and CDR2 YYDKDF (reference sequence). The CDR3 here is CATSRGVMGDNSPLHF. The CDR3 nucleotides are TGTGCCACCAGCAGAGGCGTGATGGGGGATAATTCACCCCTCCACTTT.

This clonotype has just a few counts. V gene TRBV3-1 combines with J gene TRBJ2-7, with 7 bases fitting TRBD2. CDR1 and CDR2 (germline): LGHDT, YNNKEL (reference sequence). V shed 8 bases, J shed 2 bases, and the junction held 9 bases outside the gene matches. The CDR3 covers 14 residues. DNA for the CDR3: TGTGCCAGCCAACCGGGACTAAGTACCTACGAGCAGTACTTC. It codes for CASQPGLSTYEQYF.

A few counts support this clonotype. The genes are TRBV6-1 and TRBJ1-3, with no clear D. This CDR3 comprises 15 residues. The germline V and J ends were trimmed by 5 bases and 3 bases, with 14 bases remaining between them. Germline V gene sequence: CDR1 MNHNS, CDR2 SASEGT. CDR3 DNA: TGTGCCAGCAGTCCCGGCCCAGCCGTTGGAAACACCATATATTTT. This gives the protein CASSPGPAVGNTIYF.

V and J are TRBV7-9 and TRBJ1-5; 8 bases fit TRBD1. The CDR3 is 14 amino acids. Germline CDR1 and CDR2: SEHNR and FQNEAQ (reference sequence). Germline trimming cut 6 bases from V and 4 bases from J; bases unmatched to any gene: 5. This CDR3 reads CASSGQGENQPQHF. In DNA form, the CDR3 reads TGTGCCAGCAGTGGACAGGGCGAGAATCAGCCCCAGCATTTT.

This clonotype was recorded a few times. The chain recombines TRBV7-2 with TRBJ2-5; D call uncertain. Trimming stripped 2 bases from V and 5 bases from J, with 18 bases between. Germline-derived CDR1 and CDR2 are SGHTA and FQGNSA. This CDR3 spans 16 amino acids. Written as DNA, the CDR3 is TGTGCCAGCAGCTTATGGCGCACTCCTAGTTTGGAGACCCAGTACTTC. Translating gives CASSLWRTPSLETQYF.

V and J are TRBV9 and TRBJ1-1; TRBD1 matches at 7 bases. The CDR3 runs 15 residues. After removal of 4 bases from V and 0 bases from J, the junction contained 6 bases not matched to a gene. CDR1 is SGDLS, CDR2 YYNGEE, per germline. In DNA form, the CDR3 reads TGTGCCAGCAGCCCTCAGACAGGGCTGAACACTGAAGCTTTCTTT. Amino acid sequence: CASSPQTGLNTEAFF.

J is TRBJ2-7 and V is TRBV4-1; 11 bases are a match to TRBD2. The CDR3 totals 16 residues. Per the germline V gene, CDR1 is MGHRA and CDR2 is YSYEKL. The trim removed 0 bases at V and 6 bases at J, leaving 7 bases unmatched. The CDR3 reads CASSQDPRLAGREQYF. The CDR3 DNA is TGCGCCAGCAGCCAAGATCCAAGACTAGCGGGACGCGAGCAGTACTTC.